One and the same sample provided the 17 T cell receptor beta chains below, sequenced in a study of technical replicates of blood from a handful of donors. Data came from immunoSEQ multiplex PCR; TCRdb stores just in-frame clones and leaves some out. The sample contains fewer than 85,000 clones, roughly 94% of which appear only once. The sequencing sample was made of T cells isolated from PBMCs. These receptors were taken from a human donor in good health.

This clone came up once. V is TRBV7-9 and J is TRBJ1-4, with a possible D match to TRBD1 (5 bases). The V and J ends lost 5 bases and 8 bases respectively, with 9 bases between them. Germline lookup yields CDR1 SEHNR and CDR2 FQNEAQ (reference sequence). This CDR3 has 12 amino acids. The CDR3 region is CASSPGEEKLFF. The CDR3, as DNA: TGTGCCAGCAGCCCGGGGGAAGAAAAACTGTTTTTT.

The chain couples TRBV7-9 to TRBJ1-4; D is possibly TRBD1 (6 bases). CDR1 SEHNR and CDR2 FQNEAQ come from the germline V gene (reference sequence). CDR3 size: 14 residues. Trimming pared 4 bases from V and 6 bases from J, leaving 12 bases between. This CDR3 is CASSSTGTHEKLFF. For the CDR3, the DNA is TGTGCCAGCAGCTCAACAGGGACGCATGAAAAACTGTTTTTT.

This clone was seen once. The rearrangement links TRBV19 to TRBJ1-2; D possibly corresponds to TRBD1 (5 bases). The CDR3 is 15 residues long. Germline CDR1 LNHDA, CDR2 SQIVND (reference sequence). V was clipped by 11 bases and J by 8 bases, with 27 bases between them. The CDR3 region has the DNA TGTGCCTCCTGGGGGGACCAGGTACTTAGGAGGGGCTACACCTTC. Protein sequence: CASWGDQVLRRGYTF.

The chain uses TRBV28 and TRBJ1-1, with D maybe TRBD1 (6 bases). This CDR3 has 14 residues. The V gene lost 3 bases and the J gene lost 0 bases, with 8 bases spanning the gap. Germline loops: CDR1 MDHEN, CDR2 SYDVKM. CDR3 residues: CASSFAGVNTEAFF. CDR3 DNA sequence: TGTGCCAGCAGTTTCGCAGGGGTGAACACTGAAGCTTTCTTT.

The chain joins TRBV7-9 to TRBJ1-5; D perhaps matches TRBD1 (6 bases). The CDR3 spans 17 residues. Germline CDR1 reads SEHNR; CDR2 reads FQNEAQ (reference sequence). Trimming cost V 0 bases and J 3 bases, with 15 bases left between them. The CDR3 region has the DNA TGTGCCAGCAGCTTAGCGCCGGCAGGACAGTACAATCAGCCCCAGCATTTT. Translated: CASSLAPAGQYNQPQHF.

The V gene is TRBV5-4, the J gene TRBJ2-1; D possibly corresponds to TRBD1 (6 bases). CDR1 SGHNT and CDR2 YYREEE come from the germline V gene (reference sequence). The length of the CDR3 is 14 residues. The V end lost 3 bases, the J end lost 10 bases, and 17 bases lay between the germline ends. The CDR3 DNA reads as TGTGCCAGCAGCTGTGAACGGGACACCTGCGAGCAGTTCTTC. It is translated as CASSCERDTCEQFF.

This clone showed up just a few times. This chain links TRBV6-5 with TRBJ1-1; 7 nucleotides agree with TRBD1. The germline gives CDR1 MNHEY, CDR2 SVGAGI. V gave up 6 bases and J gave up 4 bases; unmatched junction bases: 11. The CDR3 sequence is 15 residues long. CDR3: CASRAGTVYGTEAFF. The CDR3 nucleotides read TGTGCCAGCAGGGCCGGGACAGTTTATGGCACTGAAGCTTTCTTT.

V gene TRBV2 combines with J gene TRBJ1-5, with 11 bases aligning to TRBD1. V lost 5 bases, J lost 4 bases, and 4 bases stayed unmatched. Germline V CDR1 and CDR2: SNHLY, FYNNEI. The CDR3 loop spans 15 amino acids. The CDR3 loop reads CASSPGQGENQPQHF. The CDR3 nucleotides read TGTGCCAGCAGTCCGGGACAGGGGGAAAATCAGCCCCAGCATTTT. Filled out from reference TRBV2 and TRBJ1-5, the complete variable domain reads EPEVTQTPSHQVTQMGQEVILRCVPISNHLYFYWYRQILGQKVEFLVSFYNNEISEKSEIFDDQFSVERPDGSNFTLKIRSTKLEDSAMYFCASSPGQGENQPQHFGDGTRLSIL.

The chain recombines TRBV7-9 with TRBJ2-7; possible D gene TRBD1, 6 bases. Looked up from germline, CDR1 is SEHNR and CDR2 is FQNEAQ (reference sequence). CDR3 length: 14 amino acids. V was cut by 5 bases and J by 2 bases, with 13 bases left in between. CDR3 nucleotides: TGTGCCAGCAGCCACGACAGGAACGCCTACGAGCAGTACTTC. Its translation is CASSHDRNAYEQYF. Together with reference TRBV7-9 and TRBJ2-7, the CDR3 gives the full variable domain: DTGVSQNPRHKITKRGQNVTFRCDPISEHNRLYWYRQTLGQGPEFLTYFQNEAQLEKSRLLSDRFSAERPKGSFSTLEIQRTEQGDSAMYLCASSHDRNAYEQYFGPGTRLTVT.

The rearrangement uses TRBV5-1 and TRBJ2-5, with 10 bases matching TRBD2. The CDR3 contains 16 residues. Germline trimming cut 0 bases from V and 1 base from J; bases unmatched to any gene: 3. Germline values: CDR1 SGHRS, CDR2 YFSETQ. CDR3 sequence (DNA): TGCGCCAGCAGCTTGGCCGCTAGCGGGGGCCAAGAGACCCAGTACTTC. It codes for CASSLAASGGQETQYF.

The CDR3 DNA follows: TGTGCCAGCAGCTTGGGACAGGGTTACAATGAGCAGTTCTTC. The encoded protein is CASSLGQGYNEQFF. V usage is TRBV11-2 and J usage is TRBJ2-1; TRBD1 aligns across 9 bases. The CDR3 totals 14 residues. Losses at the gene ends were 3 bases for V and 4 bases for J; bases not matched to a gene: 1. From germline, CDR1 is SGHAT and CDR2 FQNNGV.

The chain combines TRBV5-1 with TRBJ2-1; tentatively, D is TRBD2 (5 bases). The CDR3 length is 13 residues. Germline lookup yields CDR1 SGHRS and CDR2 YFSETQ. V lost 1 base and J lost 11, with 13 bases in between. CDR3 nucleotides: TGCGCCAGCAGCTTGTTGTCTAGCCAACAGCAGTTCTTC. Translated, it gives CASSLLSSQQQFF.

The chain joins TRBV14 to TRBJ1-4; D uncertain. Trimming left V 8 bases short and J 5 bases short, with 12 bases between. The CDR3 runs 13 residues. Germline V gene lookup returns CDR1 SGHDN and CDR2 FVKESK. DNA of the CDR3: TGTGCCAGCTGCCGGGCCCTAAATGAAAAACTGTTTTTT. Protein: CASCRALNEKLFF.

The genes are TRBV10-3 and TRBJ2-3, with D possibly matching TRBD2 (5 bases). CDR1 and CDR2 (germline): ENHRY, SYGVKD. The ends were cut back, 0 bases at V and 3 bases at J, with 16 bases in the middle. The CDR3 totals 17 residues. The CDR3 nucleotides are TGTGCCATCAGTGAGTCCCCTAAGAGGCGGGTAACAGATACGCAGTATTTT. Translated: CAISESPKRRVTDTQYF.

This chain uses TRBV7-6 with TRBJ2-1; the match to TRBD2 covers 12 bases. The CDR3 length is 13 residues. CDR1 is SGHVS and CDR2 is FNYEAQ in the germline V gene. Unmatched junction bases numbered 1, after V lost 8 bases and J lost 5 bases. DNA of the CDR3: TGTGCCAGCCGACTAGCGGGAGACAATGAGCAGTTCTTC. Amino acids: CASRLAGDNEQFF.

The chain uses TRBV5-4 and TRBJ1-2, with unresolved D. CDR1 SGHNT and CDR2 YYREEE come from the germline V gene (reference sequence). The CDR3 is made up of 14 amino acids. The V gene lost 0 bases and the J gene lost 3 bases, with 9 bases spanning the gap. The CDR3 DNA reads TGTGCCAGCAGCTTGGGGAACGGGGACTATGGCTACACCTTC. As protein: CASSLGNGDYGYTF.

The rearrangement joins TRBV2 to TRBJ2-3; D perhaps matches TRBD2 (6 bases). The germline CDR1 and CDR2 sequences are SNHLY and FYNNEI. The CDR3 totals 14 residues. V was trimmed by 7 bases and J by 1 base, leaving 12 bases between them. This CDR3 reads CASIGSGRTDTQYF. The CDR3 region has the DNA TGTGCCAGCATCGGAAGCGGGCGCACAGATACGCAGTATTTT.